Each of the 19 T cell receptor beta chains below was sequenced from the same sample in a study of T cells in Graves' hyperthyroidism and ophthalmopathy. RNA transcripts served as the template for amplifying TCR beta CDR3 regions. RT-PCR in the first round (using the HTBI primer set) targeted the TCR CDR3. One entry per CDR3 protein, called by TCRdb with MiXCR from the multiplex PCR reads. The sample has a few hundred thousand distinct CDR3 sequences; about 18% are singletons. Sequencing was carried out using blood. These receptors came from a woman under 30 with Graves' hyperthyroidism.

CDR3: CASSATSGGQETQYF. CDR3 DNA: TGCGCCAGCAGCGCGACTAGCGGGGGGCAAGAGACCCAGTACTTC. The V gene is TRBV5-1, the J gene TRBJ2-5; 13 bases map to TRBD2. CDR1 is SGHRS, CDR2 YFSETQ, per germline. The CDR3 is 15 residues long. J gave up 2 bases and V 4 bases, and 2 bases lay outside the gene matches. Looking up the rest from reference TRBV5-1 and TRBJ2-5 gives the full variable domain: KAGVTQTPRYLIKTRGQQVTLSCSPISGHRSVSWYQQTPGQGLQFLFEYFSETQRNKGNFPGRFSGRQFSNSRSEMNVSTLELGDSALYLCASSATSGGQETQYFGPGTRLLVL.

This clonotype showed up just once. The V and J genes are TRBV12-3 or TRBV12-4 and TRBJ1-2, with unresolved D. CDR3 length equals 13 residues. V lost 6 bases to trimming and J lost 6 bases, with 14 bases between them. The CDR3 DNA reads TGTGCCAGCAGCATATCTCTGGGGAATGGCTACACCTTC. Encoded protein: CASSISLGNGYTF.

This clonotype appeared many times. This chain uses TRBV20-1 with TRBJ1-1; no clear D gene. The V end lost 2 bases, the J end lost 1 base, and 8 bases lay between the germline ends. In germline, CDR1 is DFQATT, CDR2 SNEGSKA (reference sequence). This CDR3 contains 13 residues. For the CDR3, the DNA is TGCAGTGCTAGACACGGAAGGAACACTGAAGCTTTCTTT. It yields the protein CSARHGRNTEAFF.

The sample holds many counts of this clonotype. The genes are TRBV7-9 and TRBJ2-5; possible D gene TRBD2, 6 bases. Per the germline V gene, CDR1 is SEHNR and CDR2 is FQNEAQ (reference sequence). The CDR3 runs 15 residues. The V gene lost 5 bases and the J gene lost 4 bases, with 17 bases spanning the gap. CDR3: CASSLLGGVGETQYF. DNA for the CDR3: TGTGCCAGCAGCCTGCTCGGAGGGGTAGGAGAGACCCAGTACTTC.

Regarding this clonotype: Compared with germline, one end of the junction differs, possibly owing to a read error. The chain combines TRBV6-1 with TRBJ1-5; 7 bases align to TRBD1. The CDR3 is 13 residues long. Germline-derived CDR1 and CDR2 are MNHNS and SASEGT. In DNA form, the CDR3 reads TGTGCCAGCAGCACACTGAGGGGACAGCCTCAGCATTTT. Its translation: CASSTLRGQPQHF.

This clonotype showed up many times. The rearrangement uses TRBV12-3 or TRBV12-4 and TRBJ2-7; no reliable D call. This CDR3 contains 14 residues. V lost 3 bases and J lost 6, with 15 bases in between. CDR3 DNA: TGTGCCAGCAGTTTGAACCCCCGCCCGGGCGAGCAGTACTTC. This encodes CASSLNPRPGEQYF.

The chain links TRBV6-1 to TRBJ1-2; a weak D match, TRBD1 (5 bases). The CDR3 totals 14 residues. CDR1 and CDR2 (germline): MNHNS, SASEGT. Between the trimmed V and J ends, which lost 0 bases and 3 bases, there was a span of 8 bases. For the CDR3, the DNA is TGTGCCAGCAGTGAAGCGCCGACAGACTATGGCTACACCTTC. Translation: CASSEAPTDYGYTF.

As for this clonotype: The junction differs from germline at one of its ends, possibly a read error. The genes are TRBV15 and TRBJ1-1; possibly TRBD1 for D (6 bases). CDR1 and CDR2 (germline): LNHNV, YYDKDF (reference sequence). The CDR3 loop spans 20 amino acids. CDR3 region: CATRPRGQEARSLLNTEACF. CDR3 DNA: TGTGCCACCAGGCCAAGGGGACAAGAGGCTAGGTCCCTTTTGAACACTGAAGCTTGCTTT. The complete variable domain, with remaining parts taken from reference TRBV15 and TRBJ1-1, reads DAMVIQNPRYQVTQFGKPVTLSCSQTLNHNVMYWYQQKSSQAPKLLFHYYDKDFNNEADTPDNFQSRRPNTSFCFLDIRSPGLGDTAMYLCATRPRGQEARSLLNTEACFGQGTRLTVV.

The V call is TRBV24-1, the J call TRBJ1-5; TRBD1 is a possible D gene (5 bases). Germline values: CDR1 KGHDR, CDR2 SFDVKD. This CDR3 region has 13 residues. The V gene lost 1 base and the J gene lost 9 bases, with 9 bases spanning the gap. The CDR3 loop is CATSDFWGGPQHF. CDR3 nucleotides: TGTGCCACCAGTGATTTTTGGGGCGGGCCCCAGCATTTT.

This clonotype has ten or more counts. J is TRBJ2-7 and V is TRBV28, with 9 bases fitting TRBD1. V lost 3 bases to trimming and J lost 7 bases; unmatched junction nucleotides: 7. The CDR3 loop spans 14 amino acids. Germline-derived CDR1 and CDR2 are MDHEN and SYDVKM. CDR3 in amino acids: CASSFGQGTIEQYF. The CDR3 DNA follows: TGTGCCAGCAGTTTTGGACAGGGGACGATAGAGCAGTACTTC.

This clonotype was detected many times. The J gene is TRBJ2-5, the V gene TRBV12-3 or TRBV12-4; 12 bases map to TRBD2. The CDR3 sequence is 13 residues long. J was trimmed by 10 bases and V by 6 bases; bases with no gene match: 6. CDR3 sequence (DNA): TGTGCCAGCAGGACTAGCGGGGGAGATATCCAGTACTTC. This sequence encodes CASRTSGGDIQYF.

In this sample, this clonotype turned up a few times. V gene TRBV3-1 combines with J gene TRBJ1-2, with D unresolved. CDR3 length: 16 residues. Germline values: CDR1 LGHDT, CDR2 YNNKEL (reference sequence). Trimming took off 0 bases at V and 6 bases at J, with 17 bases between the two ends. The CDR3 nucleotides read TGTGCCAGCAGCCAAGATTGGAGCCTAACAGAGGATGGCTACACCTTC. As protein: CASSQDWSLTEDGYTF.

The sample holds a few counts of this clonotype. The gene calls are TRBV3-1 and TRBJ2-5; 7 positions agree with TRBD2. With 5 bases clipped from V and 1 base from J, the junction kept 13 bases outside the gene matches. In germline, CDR1 is LGHDT, CDR2 YNNKEL (reference sequence). The CDR3 spans 17 residues. Here the CDR3 DNA reads TGTGCCAGCAGCATTAGCAGTTGGCGGGGGACCCAAGAGACCCAGTACTTC. This encodes CASSISSWRGTQETQYF.

This sequence joins TRBV2 and TRBJ1-5; TRBD1 agrees at 12 bases. The trim removed 7 bases at V and 11 bases at J, leaving 6 bases unmatched. This CDR3 contains 13 residues. Germline V gives CDR1 SNHLY, CDR2 FYNNEI. The CDR3 nucleotides read TGTGCCAGCACCCGGGGACAGGGGGCTGCCCAGCATTTT. Its translation: CASTRGQGAAQHF. The variable domain in full, completed from reference TRBV2 and TRBJ1-5, reads EPEVTQTPSHQVTQMGQEVILRCVPISNHLYFYWYRQILGQKVEFLVSFYNNEISEKSEIFDDQFSVERPDGSNFTLKIRSTKLEDSAMYFCASTRGQGAAQHFGDGTRLSIL.

This clonotype came up many times. The chain joins TRBV3-1 to TRBJ1-2; 7 bases are shared with TRBD1. The CDR3 spans 12 residues. The trim removed 5 bases at V and 4 bases at J, leaving 1 base unmatched. Germline lookup yields CDR1 LGHDT and CDR2 YNNKEL (reference sequence). This CDR3 reads CASSGTAYGYTF. The CDR3 nucleotides are TGTGCCAGCAGCGGGACAGCCTATGGCTACACCTTC. Full variable domain (outside the CDR3, taken from reference TRBV3-1 and TRBJ1-2): DTAVSQTPKYLVTQMGNDKSIKCEQNLGHDTMYWYKQDSKKFLKIMFSYNNKELIINETVPNRFSPKSPDKAHLNLHINSLELGDSAVYFCASSGTAYGYTFGSGTRLTVV.

The V gene is TRBV15, the J gene TRBJ1-1; D is unresolved. The V end was cut by 3 bases, the J end by 0 bases, with 5 bases between. The germline V gene has CDR1 LNHNV and CDR2 YYDKDF (reference sequence). The CDR3 loop spans 13 amino acids. The CDR3 DNA follows: TGTGCCACCAGCAGTAACCTGAACACTGAAGCTTTCTTT. It yields the protein CATSSNLNTEAFF. Filled out from reference TRBV15 and TRBJ1-1, the complete variable domain reads DAMVIQNPRYQVTQFGKPVTLSCSQTLNHNVMYWYQQKSSQAPKLLFHYYDKDFNNEADTPDNFQSRRPNTSFCFLDIRSPGLGDTAMYLCATSSNLNTEAFFGQGTRLTVV.

This clonotype has at least ten counts. The V gene is TRBV19, the J gene TRBJ1-3; no definite D call. V was clipped by 1 base and J by 1 base, with 2 bases between them. This CDR3 region has 13 residues. Germline assignment: CDR1 LNHDA and CDR2 SQIVND (reference sequence). The CDR3 here is CASSIASGNTIYF. As DNA, the CDR3 is TGTGCCAGTAGTATAGCATCTGGAAACACCATATATTTT. The whole variable domain, filled in from reference TRBV19 and TRBJ1-3, reads DGGITQSPKYLFRKEGQNVTLSCEQNLNHDAMYWYRQDPGQGLRLIYYSQIVNDFQKGDIAEGYSVSREKKESFPLTVTSAQKNPTAFYLCASSIASGNTIYFGEGSWLTVV.

This clonotype came up many times. The chain carries TRBV7-6 and TRBJ1-1, with TRBD1 as a possible D gene (5 bases). Germline values: CDR1 SGHVS, CDR2 FNYEAQ. V was clipped by 5 bases and J by 4 bases, with 17 bases between them. The CDR3 runs 15 residues. For the CDR3, the DNA is TGTGCCAGCAGCCAACCCTCCGGGGGAGGCACTGAAGCTTTCTTT. Translation gives CASSQPSGGGTEAFF.

The rearrangement links TRBV12-3 or TRBV12-4 to TRBJ2-5; D not resolved. CDR3 length equals 14 residues. Trimming took off 2 bases at V and 0 bases at J, with 7 bases between the two ends. DNA for the CDR3: TGTGCCAGCAGTTTAAATATGTACCAAGAGACCCAGTACTTC. It yields the protein CASSLNMYQETQYF.